These 31 T cell receptor beta chains were sequenced from one sample in a study of radiation and T cells in renal cell carcinoma. The time point is: blood 4 weeks post-SBRT, at nephrectomy. Stated treatment: 15 Gy SBRT to primary tumor, nephrectomy 4 weeks later. Only in-frame clones appear in the TCRdb table, and some are missing; sequencing was by immunoSEQ multiplex PCR. The sample shows around 100,000 clones, around 84% of them seen only once. Source: blood, taken from a patient whose treatment included radiotherapy and nephrectomy. These receptors all stem from a man in his 60s with renal cell carcinoma.

This chain uses TRBV19 with TRBJ1-5, with D possibly being TRBD1 (6 bases). There are 13 residues in the CDR3. V gave up 5 bases and J gave up 5 bases, with 10 bases separating them. Germline V gene data show CDR1 as LNHDA and CDR2 as SQIVND (reference sequence). The CDR3 reads CASSRSGDQPQHF. CDR3 DNA: TGTGCCAGTAGTCGATCAGGGGATCAGCCCCAGCATTTT. Full variable domain (outside the CDR3, taken from reference TRBV19 and TRBJ1-5): DGGITQSPKYLFRKEGQNVTLSCEQNLNHDAMYWYRQDPGQGLRLIYYSQIVNDFQKGDIAEGYSVSREKKESFPLTVTSAQKNPTAFYLCASSRSGDQPQHFGDGTRLSIL.

This clone showed up just once. The rearrangement uses TRBV7-9 and TRBJ1-1, with D uncertain. Germline V lookup: CDR1 SEHNR, CDR2 FQNEAQ (reference sequence). The CDR3 length is 15 residues. Trimming left V 6 bases short and J 0 bases short, with 14 bases between. CDR3 sequence reads: CASSDPSRLNTEAFF. The CDR3 nucleotides are TGTGCCAGCAGTGACCCCTCTCGGTTGAACACTGAAGCTTTCTTT.

CDR3 region: CSVEDPVTRPYNEQFF. The CDR3 region has the DNA TGCAGCGTTGAAGATCCGGTAACAAGACCCTACAATGAGCAGTTCTTC. The V gene is TRBV29-1, the J gene TRBJ2-1; D uncertain. The CDR3 contains 16 residues. Deletions cut 0 bases from V and 2 bases from J, with 14 bases between. Germline V CDR1 and CDR2: SQVTM, ANQGSEA.

The chain recombines TRBV18 with TRBJ1-2, with 7 bases lining up with TRBD1. This CDR3 spans 14 amino acids. V was pared by 4 bases and J by 7 bases, with 9 bases of the junction left unmatched. The V gene's germline CDR1 is KGHSH and CDR2 LQKENI. The CDR3 nucleotides read TGTGCCAGCTCACTAGGGACAGACCGCGGTGGCTACACCTTC. Residues: CASSLGTDRGGYTF.

This clone was picked up one time. The chain carries TRBV18 and TRBJ2-3; 7 bases fit TRBD2. CDR1 and CDR2 (germline): KGHSH, LQKENI. There are 15 residues in the CDR3. V lost 3 bases to trimming and J lost 2 bases; unmatched junction nucleotides: 5. The CDR3 reads CASSPTSRYTDTQYF. CDR3 DNA: TGTGCCAGCTCACCGACTAGCCGATACACAGATACGCAGTATTTT.

This chain connects TRBV19 to TRBJ1-2; a possible D gene is TRBD1 (6 bases). Between the trimmed V and J ends, which lost 9 bases and 8 bases, there was a span of 19 bases. CDR3 length equals 13 residues. The germline CDR1 and CDR2 sequences are LNHDA and SQIVND (reference sequence). CDR3 DNA sequence: TGTGCCAGCAATCAGGGGCAGCCCGGGGGCTACACCTTC. Translation: CASNQGQPGGYTF.

This clone was seen once. This chain uses TRBV6-1 with TRBJ2-7; perhaps TRBD1 as D (7 bases). V was clipped by 7 bases and J by 7 bases, with 17 bases between them. Per the germline V gene, CDR1 is MNHNS and CDR2 is SASEGT. The CDR3 runs 13 residues. The CDR3 coding sequence is TGTGCCAGCAAAAGACAGGGAGGCGGGGAGCAGTACTTC. Its translation is CASKRQGGGEQYF.

V gene TRBV9 combines with J gene TRBJ2-3; no clear D. CDR3 length: 13 amino acids. The V end was cut by 4 bases, the J end by 0 bases, with 6 bases between. Germline V CDR1 and CDR2: SGDLS, YYNGEE. The CDR3 here is CASSQGSTDTQYF. The CDR3, as DNA: TGTGCCAGCAGCCAAGGGAGCACAGATACGCAGTATTTT.

The V call is TRBV19, the J call TRBJ2-6; TRBD1 matches 7 bases. J lost 2 bases, V lost 4 bases, and 5 bases had no gene match. This CDR3 is 16 amino acids long. Germline V gene lookup returns CDR1 LNHDA and CDR2 SQIVND (reference sequence). In DNA form, the CDR3 reads TGTGCCAGTAGTAAGAGACAGGGCCCTGGGGCCAACGTCCTGACTTTC. Encoded protein: CASSKRQGPGANVLTF.

The chain has TRBV2 and TRBJ2-5; D gene unclear. Germline CDR1 is SNHLY and CDR2 is FYNNEI. This CDR3 has 14 residues. V was trimmed by 7 bases and J by 0 bases, leaving 12 bases between them. CDR3 residues: CASKGRGHQETQYF. As DNA, the CDR3 is TGTGCCAGCAAGGGTCGAGGCCACCAAGAGACCCAGTACTTC.

This chain uses TRBV27 with TRBJ2-1; the match to TRBD2 covers 7 bases. The CDR3 length is 14 residues. Germline V CDR1 and CDR2: MNHEY, SMNVEV (reference sequence). V lost 6 bases and J lost 4; bases outside the gene matches: 6. The CDR3 protein is CASSRGAGYNEQFF. The CDR3 DNA is TGTGCCAGCAGCCGAGGAGCGGGGTACAATGAGCAGTTCTTC.

In its sample, this clone was seen a few times. The V call is TRBV27, the J call TRBJ2-2; D is perhaps TRBD2 (5 bases). The germline V and J ends were trimmed by 6 bases and 7 bases, with 9 bases remaining between them. The CDR3 loop spans 12 amino acids. Germline assignment: CDR1 MNHEY and CDR2 SMNVEV (reference sequence). CDR3 residues: CASSNGVGELFF. CDR3 coding DNA: TGTGCCAGCAGCAACGGGGTCGGGGAGCTGTTTTTT.

This clone appeared once. V is TRBV6-1 and J is TRBJ2-7, with no clear D. Germline V gene sequence: CDR1 MNHNS, CDR2 SASEGT. Trimming left V 5 bases short and J 5 bases short, with 7 bases between. The length of the CDR3 is 11 residues. The CDR3 region has the DNA TGTGCCAGCAGTCCCCCCCACGAGCAGTACTTC. Its translation is CASSPPHEQYF.

This clone was detected only a few times. V gene TRBV4-1 combines with J gene TRBJ2-7; a possible D gene is TRBD2 (5 bases). This CDR3 has 14 amino acids. The V and J ends lost 1 base and 2 bases respectively, with 9 bases between them. Germline V gene sequence: CDR1 MGHRA, CDR2 YSYEKL. The CDR3 coding sequence is TGCGCCAGCAGCCAAGTTCGCGGGCCCTACGAGCAGTACTTC. Translation: CASSQVRGPYEQYF.

This rearrangement joins TRBV23-1 to TRBJ2-2, with no clear D. TRBV23-1 is noted as an ORF with a role that remains uncertain. CDR3 length equals 14 residues. Trimming took 1 base from V and 5 from J, leaving 8 bases between them. In DNA, the CDR3 is TGCGCCAGCAGTCAATTGAAGGATACCGGGGAGCTGTTTTTT. This gives the protein CASSQLKDTGELFF.

J is TRBJ2-6 and V is TRBV2; 12 nucleotides agree with TRBD1. The CDR3 runs to 17 residues. Unmatched junction bases numbered 11, after V lost 10 bases and J lost 4 bases. The germline gives CDR1 SNHLY, CDR2 FYNNEI. CDR3 in DNA: TGTGCCACCTTGCCCGGGACAGGGGGCGCGGGGGCCAACGTCCTGACTTTC. Translated: CATLPGTGGAGANVLTF.

The chain carries TRBV27 and TRBJ2-1; D may correspond to TRBD1 or TRBD2 (5 bases each). This CDR3 has 16 residues. CDR1 and CDR2 (germline): MNHEY, SMNVEV (reference sequence). Trimming took 5 bases from V and 3 from J, leaving 17 bases between them. The CDR3 region has the DNA TGTGCCAGCAGTCCCGGGACGGGGTGGATCTACAATGAGCAGTTCTTC. Protein sequence: CASSPGTGWIYNEQFF.

This clone was recorded a few times. The chain joins TRBV28 to TRBJ2-7; D call uncertain. The V end was cut by 4 bases, the J end by 0 bases, with 13 bases between. The V gene's germline CDR1 is MDHEN and CDR2 SYDVKM. This CDR3 has 15 residues. This CDR3 reads CASSWPQESSYEQYF. DNA for the CDR3: TGTGCCAGCAGTTGGCCTCAGGAAAGCTCCTACGAGCAGTACTTC.

The V gene is TRBV6-1, the J gene TRBJ2-3; D uncertain. This CDR3 region has 16 residues. The germline V gene encodes CDR1 MNHNS and CDR2 SASEGT. V lost 2 bases and J 1 base, leaving 13 bases between the germline ends. The CDR3 region has the DNA TGTGCCAGCAGTGAAATGGTACAGCTGGGCACAGATACGCAGTATTTT. Its protein is CASSEMVQLGTDTQYF.

The chain is built from TRBV19 and TRBJ2-5, with a weak D call TRBD1 (5 bases). The V and J ends lost 3 bases and 1 base respectively, with 15 bases between them. Germline V lookup: CDR1 LNHDA, CDR2 SQIVND (reference sequence). The CDR3 has 16 residues. The CDR3 nucleotides are TGTGCCAGTAGTATGGGTTCAGGGTTTGTCCAAGAGACCCAGTACTTC. Protein product: CASSMGSGFVQETQYF.

V is TRBV19 and J is TRBJ1-5, with 11 bases matching TRBD1. The CDR3 totals 14 residues. The V gene end was trimmed by 6 bases and the J gene end by 6 bases; junction bases not matched to a gene: 4. Germline values: CDR1 LNHDA, CDR2 SQIVND (reference sequence). CDR3 bases: TGTGCCAGTAGCAGAGGGACAGGGGGTCAGCCCCAGCATTTT. Translating it yields CASSRGTGGQPQHF.

This clone was seen a few times. This sequence joins TRBV13 and TRBJ2-7; TRBD2 matches at 7 bases. V trimming: 3 bases; J trimming: 0 bases; junction bases outside the gene matches: 2. Per the germline V gene, CDR1 is PRHDT and CDR2 is FYEKMQ (reference sequence). There are 14 residues in the CDR3. The CDR3 nucleotides read TGTGCCAGCAGCTTTCGCGGGAGCTCCTACGAGCAGTACTTC. It is translated as CASSFRGSSYEQYF. Complete variable domain (other parts from reference TRBV13 and TRBJ2-7): AAGVIQSPRHLIKEKRETATLKCYPIPRHDTVYWYQQGPGQDPQFLISFYEKMQSDKGSIPDRFSAQQFSDYHSELNMSSLELGDSALYFCASSFRGSSYEQYFGPGTRLTVT.

The V call is TRBV27, the J call TRBJ2-5; D not certain. The germline V gene has CDR1 MNHEY and CDR2 SMNVEV (reference sequence). This CDR3 contains 13 residues. V lost 2 bases and J lost 4, with 8 bases in between. In DNA form, the CDR3 reads TGTGCCAGCAGTTTACTAGTCGGAGAGACCCAGTACTTC. Encoded protein: CASSLLVGETQYF.

The chain employs TRBV10-2 and TRBJ1-2, with TRBD1 as a possible D gene (6 bases). The length of the CDR3 is 15 residues. CDR1 and CDR2 (germline): WSHSY, SAAADI. The V end was cut by 6 bases, the J end by 4 bases, with 18 bases between. DNA of the CDR3: TGCGCCAGCAGGGGCGAGGGCGGGGGCCTCTATGGCTACACCTTC. The encoded protein is CASRGEGGGLYGYTF.

There are a few counts of this clone. The V and J genes are TRBV25-1 and TRBJ1-1; 9 bases align to TRBD1. This CDR3 has 15 amino acids. V lost 4 bases and J lost 5; bases outside the gene matches: 8. Germline-derived CDR1 and CDR2 are MGHDK and SYGVNS. In DNA, the CDR3 is TGTGCCAGCAGTGGGGGGACAGGGTGGAGGACTGAAGCTTTCTTT. Translated, it gives CASSGGTGWRTEAFF.

The CDR3 coding sequence is TGCGCCAGCAGCCAGGTTATACGCCGGGACACACACCGAGGCTACACCTTC. Translation: CASSQVIRRDTHRGYTF. The chain employs TRBV4-1 and TRBJ1-2; TRBD1 might be the D (6 bases). V was trimmed by 3 bases and J by 8 bases, leaving 25 bases between them. CDR1 MGHRA and CDR2 YSYEKL come from the germline V gene. The CDR3 consists of 17 residues.

The rearrangement uses TRBV11-2 and TRBJ2-3, with 11 bases identical to TRBD2. Germline CDR1 reads SGHAT; CDR2 reads FQNNGV. The V and J ends lost 1 base and 6 bases, in that order; junction bases with no gene match: 6. The CDR3 extends over 16 amino acids. The CDR3 nucleotides read TGTGCCAGCAGCTTAGGGCTAGCGGGAGGCGCGGATACGCAGTATTTT. Residues: CASSLGLAGGADTQYF.

The genes are TRBV6-5 and TRBJ2-2, with a weak D call TRBD1 (6 bases). The CDR3 runs to 14 residues. Between the trimmed V and J ends, which lost 10 bases and 0 bases, there was a span of 12 bases. Germline CDR1 reads MNHEY; CDR2 reads SVGAGI. The CDR3 DNA is TGTGCCACACAGGGCTTACCGAACACCGGGGAGCTGTTTTTT. Residues: CATQGLPNTGELFF.

The V call is TRBV7-9, the J call TRBJ2-1; 8 bases map to TRBD2. V shed 5 bases and J 7 bases; nucleotides not matched to a gene: 4. The germline gives CDR1 SEHNR, CDR2 FQNEAQ (reference sequence). The CDR3 loop spans 13 amino acids. CDR3 nucleotide sequence: TGTGCCAGCAGCCGGACTAGCTCTAATGAGCAGTTCTTC. It yields the protein CASSRTSSNEQFF. Based on the CDR3 plus reference TRBV7-9 and TRBJ2-1, the full variable domain is DTGVSQNPRHKITKRGQNVTFRCDPISEHNRLYWYRQTLGQGPEFLTYFQNEAQLEKSRLLSDRFSAERPKGSFSTLEIQRTEQGDSAMYLCASSRTSSNEQFFGPGTRLTVL.

This clone has a single count. This chain uses TRBV28 with TRBJ1-2; D unclear. The CDR3 is 12 amino acids. V was clipped by 5 bases and J by 5 bases, with 9 bases between them. CDR1 is MDHEN and CDR2 is SYDVKM in the germline V gene. The CDR3 sequence is CASSLGPYGYTF. As DNA, the CDR3 is TGTGCCAGCAGTCTTGGACCTTATGGCTACACCTTC.

Only a few counts were recorded for this clone. The chain links TRBV11-2 to TRBJ1-4; possible D gene TRBD1, 5 bases. Between the trimmed V and J ends, which lost 1 base and 7 bases, there was a span of 10 bases. The CDR3 consists of 14 residues. The germline V gene has CDR1 SGHAT and CDR2 FQNNGV. The CDR3 here is CASSLGGVGEKLFF. The CDR3 nucleotides read TGTGCCAGCAGCTTAGGGGGGGTTGGTGAAAAACTGTTTTTT.